This TCR beta chain was obtained from a study of shared clonotypes between healthy human individuals. The trim removed 4 bases at V and 4 bases at J, leaving 8 bases unmatched. There are 14 residues in the CDR3. Germline CDR1 and CDR2: SQVTM and ANQGSEA. Data came from immunoSEQ multiplex PCR; TCRdb stores just in-frame clones and leaves some out. The sample carries around 1,900,000 clones, 90% to 95% recorded once. This clone was picked up one time. It was CD45RO-negative cells, positively selected for CCR7, that made up naive CD8 cells, with terminally differentiated effector memory CD45RA+ cells excluded.

The sequencing sample was made of naive CD8+ T cells from PBMCs. The clonotype comes from a man between 18 and 35 years old in good health. Some clones in this sample may be carry-over from other donors' samples. This chain uses TRBV29-1 with TRBJ2-5; 8 bases are a match to TRBD2. This chain's CDR3 is CSVVPGGPSETQYF. CDR3 coding DNA: TGCAGCGTTGTGCCGGGAGGGCCGTCAGAGACCCAGTACTTC. Filled out from reference TRBV29-1 and TRBJ2-5, the complete variable domain reads SAVISQKPSRDICQRGTSLTIQCQVDSQVTMMFWYRQQPGQSLTLIATANQGSEATYESGFVIDKFPISRPNLTFSTLTVSNMSPEDSSIYLCSVVPGGPSETQYFGPGTRLLVL.